One and the same sample provided the 3 T cell receptor beta chains below, sequenced in a study of CD8 T cells in Susac syndrome. An input of about 0.5 to 1 ug of RNA was subjected to reverse transcription using random hexamers. TCRdb recomputed calls from the immunoSEQ multiplex PCR reads with MiXCR, one row per CDR3 protein. The sample lists fewer than 150,000 distinct CDR3 sequences; over 90% were seen once. Sequencing used CD8+ T cells from PBMCs. Receptors originate from a human donor with Susac syndrome.

This clonotype occurred once. This chain connects TRBV19 to TRBJ1-1; D remains ambiguous. Germline loops: CDR1 LNHDA, CDR2 SQIVND (reference sequence). V was trimmed by 9 bases and J by 7 bases, leaving 9 bases between them. The CDR3 length is 10 residues. DNA of the CDR3: TGTGCCAGCTTAGGCTATGAAGCTTTCTTT. It specifies CASLGYEAFF. The whole variable domain, remainder taken from reference TRBV19 and TRBJ1-1, is DGGITQSPKYLFRKEGQNVTLSCEQNLNHDAMYWYRQDPGQGLRLIYYSQIVNDFQKGDIAEGYSVSREKKESFPLTVTSAQKNPTAFYLCASLGYEAFFGQGTRLTVV.

This chain connects TRBV6-6 to TRBJ1-5; D unclear. V was pared by 8 bases and J by 0 bases, with 8 bases between. CDR1 is MNHNY and CDR2 is SVGAGI in the germline V gene (reference sequence). The CDR3 extends over 13 amino acids. For the CDR3, the DNA is TGTGCCAGCGGCCTCCTTAGCAATCAGCCCCAGCATTTT. Translation gives CASGLLSNQPQHF.

The chain has TRBV28 and TRBJ2-7; 13 bases match TRBD2. This CDR3 has 15 amino acids. V was pared by 5 bases and J by 6 bases, with 7 bases of the junction left unmatched. Germline CDR1 reads MDHEN; CDR2 reads SYDVKM. Written as DNA, the CDR3 is TGTGCCAGCAGTCCGGGACTAGCGGGAATAAGCGAGCAGTACTTC. Translating it yields CASSPGLAGISEQYF.